The next 18 T cell receptor beta chains were all read from a single sample in a study of neoadjuvant anti-PD-1 for oral cavity cancer. TCRdb's copy holds only in-frame clones and misses some; the assay was immunoSEQ multiplex PCR. This sample carries some 15,000 clones, 55% to 70% of them seen once, and the ten largest clones take over 2.5%. Source: PBMCs, taken before nivolumab (anti-PD-1) treatment. All receptors come from a person aged 35-80 years with oral cavity squamous cell carcinoma.

The chain carries TRBV29-1 and TRBJ2-7; D might be TRBD1 (7 bases). CDR1 and CDR2 from the germline V gene are SQVTM and ANQGSEA. The CDR3 totals 13 residues. The germline V and J ends were trimmed by 5 bases and 2 bases, with 13 bases remaining between them. CDR3 bases: TGCAGCGTTAGGGCAGGGGGGACCTACGAGCAGTACTTC. Translation gives CSVRAGGTYEQYF.

This clone has just a few counts. This sequence joins TRBV6-5 and TRBJ2-5; TRBD2 might be the D (5 bases). The CDR3 covers 14 residues. V shed 6 bases and J shed 4 bases, with 15 bases lying between them. Germline V gives CDR1 MNHEY, CDR2 SVGAGI. CDR3 nucleotide sequence: TGTGCCAGCAGGTCCCCGGGGTCCAGAGAGACCCAGTACTTC. Translated: CASRSPGSRETQYF.

The chain couples TRBV5-1 to TRBJ1-1; 9 nucleotides agree with TRBD1. CDR3 length: 13 residues. Germline CDR1 SGHRS, CDR2 YFSETQ. The V gene end was trimmed by 3 bases and the J gene end by 5 bases; junction bases not matched to a gene: 2. The CDR3 spells CASSWTGDTEAFF. CDR3 sequence (DNA): TGCGCCAGCAGCTGGACAGGGGATACTGAAGCTTTCTTT. Full variable domain (remainder filled in from reference TRBV5-1 and TRBJ1-1): KAGVTQTPRYLIKTRGQQVTLSCSPISGHRSVSWYQQTPGQGLQFLFEYFSETQRNKGNFPGRFSGRQFSNSRSEMNVSTLELGDSALYLCASSWTGDTEAFFGQGTRLTVV.

This chain links TRBV27 with TRBJ2-1, with D hard to call. Trimming pared 2 bases from V and 4 bases from J, leaving 12 bases between. This CDR3 is 15 amino acids long. In germline, CDR1 is MNHEY, CDR2 SMNVEV (reference sequence). This CDR3 reads CASSLTPDVYNEQFF. CDR3 bases: TGTGCCAGCAGTTTAACTCCGGACGTATACAATGAGCAGTTCTTC.

This chain joins TRBV5-4 and TRBJ1-2; D gene unclear. Germline V CDR1 and CDR2: SGHNT, YYREEE (reference sequence). Trimming removed 3 bases at V and 6 bases at J, with 12 bases between. This CDR3 is built from 13 residues. In nucleotides, the CDR3 is TGTGCCAGCAGCTCGGCTGGGAGAAATGGCTACACCTTC. This codes for CASSSAGRNGYTF.

The gene calls are TRBV7-9 and TRBJ2-3; D gene ambiguous. V dropped 2 bases and J dropped 3 bases, with 0 bases sitting between them. The length of the CDR3 is 11 residues. The germline CDR1 and CDR2 sequences are SEHNR and FQNEAQ (reference sequence). The CDR3 DNA follows: TGTGCCAGCAGCTTAACAGATACGCAGTATTTT. Protein sequence: CASSLTDTQYF.

The V gene is TRBV5-1, the J gene TRBJ2-1; 9 positions agree with TRBD1. Trimming took 5 bases from V and 0 from J; bases not matched to a gene: 12. The CDR3 consists of 18 residues. CDR1 and CDR2 from the germline V gene are SGHRS and YFSETQ. CDR3 sequence: CASRKGTGLQSSYNEQFF. The CDR3 region has the DNA TGCGCCAGCAGGAAGGGGACAGGGCTTCAGAGCTCCTACAATGAGCAGTTCTTC.

This clone was seen a few times. The chain joins TRBV19 to TRBJ2-5, with 8 bases lining up with TRBD1. Germline V gives CDR1 LNHDA, CDR2 SQIVND (reference sequence). The trim removed 2 bases at V and 5 bases at J, leaving 10 bases unmatched. The CDR3 loop spans 16 amino acids. The DNA for the CDR3 is TGTGCCAGTAGTATAAGCCCTCAGGGGGCTGGGGAGACCCAGTACTTC. It codes for CASSISPQGAGETQYF.

The chain joins TRBV2 to TRBJ2-3; D is possibly TRBD2 (5 bases). Trimming pared 7 bases from V and 2 bases from J, leaving 13 bases between. This CDR3 spans 14 amino acids. Germline assignment: CDR1 SNHLY and CDR2 FYNNEI. The CDR3 loop reads CASKRTYSTDTQYF. DNA for the CDR3: TGTGCCAGCAAAAGGACTTACTCCACAGATACGCAGTATTTT.

The chain couples TRBV30 to TRBJ2-1, with 13 nucleotides matching TRBD2. The CDR3 runs to 18 residues. J was trimmed by 1 base and V by 0 bases; bases with no gene match: 6. Germline lookup yields CDR1 GTSNPN and CDR2 SVGIG (reference sequence). CDR3 sequence reads: CAWSVLAGGPGSYNEQFF. In DNA form, the CDR3 reads TGTGCCTGGAGTGTACTAGCGGGAGGGCCAGGGTCCTACAATGAGCAGTTCTTC. The variable domain in full, completed from reference TRBV30 and TRBJ2-1, reads SQTIHQWPATLVQPVGSPLSLECTVEGTSNPNLYWYRQAAGRGLQLLFYSVGIGQISSEVPQNLSASRPQDRQFILSSKKLLLSDSGFYLCAWSVLAGGPGSYNEQFFGPGTRLTVL.

The V call is TRBV6-1, the J call TRBJ1-3; TRBD1 matches 9 bases. V dropped 8 bases and J dropped 4; count of bases not matched to a gene: 9. The CDR3 sequence is 15 residues long. Germline V gene sequence: CDR1 MNHNS, CDR2 SASEGT. CDR3 sequence (DNA): TGTGCCAGCGGGGGACAGGGAGTATTCGGAAACACCATATATTTT. Amino acid sequence: CASGGQGVFGNTIYF.

The chain combines TRBV2 with TRBJ1-1, with no clear D. V lost 2 bases, J lost 5 bases, and 9 bases lay in between. The CDR3 has 13 residues. CDR1 and CDR2 (germline): SNHLY, FYNNEI. This CDR3 is CASSELLPTEAFF. The CDR3 nucleotides read TGTGCCAGCAGTGAATTACTTCCAACTGAAGCTTTCTTT.

This clone occurred once. The chain joins TRBV2 to TRBJ2-3; TRBD2 aligns across 10 bases. V shed 4 bases, J shed 7 bases, and the junction held 5 bases outside the gene matches. From germline, CDR1 is SNHLY and CDR2 FYNNEI. CDR3 size: 14 residues. The CDR3 DNA reads as TGTGCCAGCAGTGGTCTAGCGGGAGATCATACGCAGTATTTT. Encoded protein: CASSGLAGDHTQYF.

The rearrangement links TRBV2 to TRBJ1-5; D is uncertain. The CDR3 runs to 15 residues. V was cut by 6 bases and J by 0 bases, with 12 bases left in between. Germline loops: CDR1 SNHLY, CDR2 FYNNEI. The CDR3 here is CASRPGTPSNQPQHF. The CDR3 DNA reads as TGTGCCAGCAGGCCTGGTACACCTAGCAATCAGCCCCAGCATTTT. Full variable domain (rest looked up from reference TRBV2 and TRBJ1-5): EPEVTQTPSHQVTQMGQEVILRCVPISNHLYFYWYRQILGQKVEFLVSFYNNEISEKSEIFDDQFSVERPDGSNFTLKIRSTKLEDSAMYFCASRPGTPSNQPQHFGDGTRLSIL.

The chain uses TRBV27 and TRBJ2-7; TRBD1 matches 7 bases. Germline CDR1 MNHEY, CDR2 SMNVEV (reference sequence). With 3 bases clipped from V and 3 bases from J, the junction kept 8 bases outside the gene matches. The CDR3 length is 15 residues. The CDR3 DNA reads as TGTGCCAGCAGTTTTCCGGGACAGCCTCACTACGAGCAGTACTTC. This sequence encodes CASSFPGQPHYEQYF.

J is TRBJ2-2 and V is TRBV5-1, with D possibly called TRBD1 or TRBD2 (5 bases each). Germline lookup yields CDR1 SGHRS and CDR2 YFSETQ. The CDR3 runs 15 residues. V was clipped by 0 bases and J by 14 bases, with 20 bases between them. In DNA, the CDR3 is TGCGCCAGCAGCTTGGATTTTGCAGGAGAGGGGTCCCTGTTTTTT. It is translated as CASSLDFAGEGSLFF.

The rearrangement joins TRBV5-8 to TRBJ1-1; no clear D. This CDR3 has 13 residues. CDR1 is SGHTS, CDR2 YDEGEE, per germline. Trimming left V 1 base short and J 6 bases short, with 10 bases between. CDR3 nucleotides: TGTGCCAGCAGCTTGATGCCTTCCCCTGAAGCTTTCTTT. It yields the protein CASSLMPSPEAFF.

This chain connects TRBV7-9 to TRBJ2-1, with TRBD2 identical over 12 bases. The CDR3 loop spans 18 amino acids. The germline CDR1 and CDR2 sequences are SEHNR and FQNEAQ (reference sequence). With V trimmed by 5 bases and J by 2 bases, 10 bases remained unmatched. In nucleotides, the CDR3 is TGTGCCAGCAGCAAACGACTAGCGGGAGAAGGGACCTACAATGAGCAGTTCTTC. It encodes CASSKRLAGEGTYNEQFF.